This TCR beta chain emerged from a study of identical twins. This clonotype showed up many times. Germline values: CDR1 MGHRA, CDR2 YSYEKL. V trimming: 4 bases; J trimming: 4 bases; junction bases outside the gene matches: 6. This CDR3 is 15 amino acids long. One entry per CDR3 protein, called by TCRdb with MiXCR from the 5' RACE reads. The table shows under 900,000 distinct CDR3 sequences, with 10% to 15% occurring only once. The same sample was also studied in work on yellow fever vaccine responses in identical twins.

The clonotype originates from a woman between 18 and 29 years old in good health. V is TRBV4-1 and J is TRBJ2-1; 8 bases agree with TRBD1. The sequenced material came from PBMCs. The CDR3 DNA reads TGCGCCAGCAGCCGATCGGGACAGGTTTACAATGAGCAGTTCTTC. It codes for CASSRSGQVYNEQFF.